Listed below are T cell receptor beta chains from one sample, sequenced in a study of OX40 agonist ivuxolimab in advanced cancers. Profiled with immunoSEQ multiplex PCR; TCRdb holds only in-frame clones, not every one. This table holds 46,000 or so clones, around 87% found once. This sample comprised CD4+ or CD8+ T cells sorted from blood, obtained in a trial of the OX40 agonist ivuxolimab. The receptors come from an adult with an advanced solid tumor such as melanoma, head and neck, liver or kidney cancer. The CDR3 runs from the conserved cysteine through the conserved F or W. The D gene is left open where the match is weak. Expanded clones are given a class, and other clones once, few, many or no size at all.

v_gene	j_gene	abundance	d_gene	len	CDR3nt	CDR3aa
TRBV30	TRBJ2-1	.	.	12	TGTGCCTGGAGTGTACTAGGTAATGAGCAGTTCTTC	CAWSVLGNEQFF
TRBV5-6	TRBJ2-3	.	TRBD2	16	TGTGCCAGCAGCTTGGGGCGGGAGTTGGGCACAGATACGCAGTATTTT	CASSLGRELGTDTQYF
TRBV4-3	TRBJ2-1	.	.	15	TGCGCCAGCAGCCAAGCCGACTACAGAAACAATGAGCAGTTCTTC	CASSQADYRNNEQFF
TRBV6-5	TRBJ2-3	once	.	15	TGTGCCAGCAGTTACTCCCCGAATGGGGCAAATACGCAGTATTTT	CASSYSPNGANTQYF
TRBV5-6	TRBJ2-7	.	TRBD1	13	TGTGCCAGCAGCCAGGGACAGGCCTACGAGCAGTACTTC	CASSQGQAYEQYF
TRBV25-1	TRBJ1-1	.	TRBD1	16	TGTGCCAGCAGTGAATCGGGAGGGACAGGGAACACTGAAGCTTTCTTT	CASSESGGTGNTEAFF
TRBV7-9	TRBJ2-2	.	TRBD2	16	TGTGCCAGCAGCTTTATTAGCGGGGTTCTCACCGGGGAGCTGTTTTTT	CASSFISGVLTGELFF
TRBV7-7	TRBJ2-1	.	TRBD2	15	TGTGCTAGCAGCTTAACGCTAGCGGGAGTTAATGAGCAGTTCTTC	CASSLTLAGVNEQFF
TRBV16	TRBJ2-1	once	.	14	TGTGCCAGCAGCCAATCTGCGGGGATCAATGAGCAGTTCTTC	CASSQSAGINEQFF
TRBV19	TRBJ2-1	.	.	13	TGTGCCAGTAGTATAATCTCCTACAATGAGCAGTTCTTC	CASSIISYNEQFF